This T cell receptor (beta chain) originates from a study of STAT5B mutations in CD4+ large granular lymphocyte leukemia (dated by TCRdb to between 2021 and 2023). About the investigation overall: Among the healthy controls, the CDR3 'QG' motif was associated with a particular HLA allele. The TCRbeta repertoires of CD4+ T-cell large granular lymphocyte leukemia patients were compared with the TCRbeta repertoires of healthy blood donors. Flow cytometry on FACSCanto II or FACSVerse confirmed that purified fractions exceeded 95% purity among lymphocytes.

Looking up the germline V gene yields CDR1 MDHEN and CDR2 SYDVKM. Relative to germline, V is 5 bases shorter and J is 6 bases shorter, with 10 bases between their ends. From the cysteine through the phenylalanine, the CDR3 covers 12 amino acids. Kept here is only the CDR3 DNA, which spans 36 bases and is read in frame from base 1. Comments on this clone: The antigen it recognizes is unknown. Base qualities are not provided; no much larger clone lies one nucleotide away.

TCRbeta rearrangements were sequenced from genomic DNA using the immunoSEQ assay at survey resolution. From the authors' description of their analysis: In the TCR sequencing data, the lowest productive clonotype frequency that could be detected was 2.59 x 10-5. Analyses included only productive TCRbeta rearrangements, meaning complete and in-frame sequences. Clonality for each sample was calculated as Simpson clonality in the immunoSEQ Analyzer version 3.0. Based on frequency, clones were grouped as very rare, small, medium, large (1-20%) or hyperexpanded (>20%). Generation probabilities were estimated with OLGA 1.2.3, V-gene circos plots were generated with VDJtools, specificities were searched for in VDJdb, and CDR3 motifs were identified with GLIPH. TCRdb re-hosts the immuneACCESS table, in-frame sequences only. Its copies lack some clones; in the studies checked, an unresolved V gene accounts for under half of them, and the cause for the rest is not known. V and J calls and clone size are those listed in that table; D and trimming were worked out from the DNA. This sample holds 20,000 to 25,000 clones; about 75% were observed only once. Approximately 28% of the sample rests with the top ten.

The healthy control group was made up of fewer than 40 blood donors, and the Finnish Red Cross blood service supplied their buffy coats. All TCR-sequenced material derived from peripheral blood: patient blood samples and healthy donor buffy coats. Ficoll-Hypaque gradient centrifugation was used to isolate peripheral blood mononuclear cells. CD4+ cells were purified magnetically from the buffy coats of healthy controls. Genomic DNA was extracted with the Gentra Puregene Cell and Tissue kit and quantified on a Qubit 2.0 fluorometer. Study-wide conclusions, independent of this receptor: Compared with healthy CD4+ repertoires, CD4-sorted patient repertoires appeared more clonal, and this difference remained even after the putative leukemic clones were removed. The data were not HLA-matched, and the higher clonality in CD4+ T-LGLL than in CD8+ T-LGLL could be due to the relatively small sample size. Main leukemic clonotypes were private to each patient, although roughly 25% appeared at low frequency in other patients' non-leukemic repertoires. Enrichment of TRBV06-family usage was observed among the top patient clones (8/27) relative to healthy controls (2/35).

Material: CD4+ T cells from blood buffy coats. This chain is built from TRBV28 and TRBJ2-5; too little of a D gene remains to name it. The sequence derives from a human donor in good health. Read as DNA, the sequence is TGTGCCAGCAGTCAACTTTCGAAGACCCAGTACTTC. Its protein product is CASSQLSKTQYF.